These 17 T cell receptor beta chains originate from one sample sequenced in a study of radiotherapy plus CTLA-4 blockade in lung cancer. The table came from immunoSEQ multiplex PCR; TCRdb's copy has only in-frame clones and leaves some out. The sample consists of 30,000 to 45,000 clones, just under 75% of them appearing once. This material consisted of peripheral blood, taken from a patient treated with radiotherapy plus ipilimumab. The receptors derive from a human donor with non-small cell lung cancer who had stable disease on radiotherapy plus ipilimumab.

The J gene is TRBJ1-3, the V gene TRBV7-9; possible D gene TRBD1, 6 bases. The CDR3 runs to 14 residues. The V gene lost 3 bases and the J gene lost 2 bases, with 8 bases spanning the gap. In germline, CDR1 is SEHNR, CDR2 FQNEAQ (reference sequence). In nucleotides, the CDR3 is TGTGCCAGCAGCTTCAGGGGAACTGGAAACACCATATATTTT. This codes for CASSFRGTGNTIYF. Complete variable domain (other parts from reference TRBV7-9 and TRBJ1-3): DTGVSQNPRHKITKRGQNVTFRCDPISEHNRLYWYRQTLGQGPEFLTYFQNEAQLEKSRLLSDRFSAERPKGSFSTLEIQRTEQGDSAMYLCASSFRGTGNTIYFGEGSWLTVV.

V is TRBV5-1 and J is TRBJ1-5; 7 nucleotides align to TRBD1. CDR3 length equals 15 residues. CDR1 SGHRS and CDR2 YFSETQ come from the germline V gene. With V trimmed by 0 bases and J by 4 bases, 4 bases remained unmatched. CDR3: CASSLEGTANQPQHF. The DNA of the CDR3 is TGCGCCAGCAGCTTGGAAGGGACAGCTAATCAGCCCCAGCATTTT.

The J gene is TRBJ2-1, the V gene TRBV10-1; D is possibly TRBD1 (6 bases). This CDR3 has 13 amino acids. CDR1 and CDR2 (germline): WNHNN, SYGVQD (reference sequence). The V and J ends lost 8 bases and 12 bases respectively, with 20 bases between them. The CDR3 sequence is CASGASTGLGQFF. CDR3 nucleotide sequence: TGCGCCAGCGGAGCTTCGACAGGCCTTGGGCAGTTCTTC.

This chain connects TRBV6-5 to TRBJ2-3; 8 bases agree with TRBD1. J lost 0 bases, V lost 7 bases, and 6 bases had no gene match. Germline V gene data show CDR1 as MNHEY and CDR2 as SVGAGI. This CDR3 is 15 amino acids long. CDR3 DNA: TGTGCCAGCACCTCCTACAGGGGGAGCACAGATACGCAGTATTTT. Its translation: CASTSYRGSTDTQYF.

This chain uses TRBV5-1 with TRBJ1-3, with D maybe TRBD1 (5 bases). CDR3 size: 16 residues. Between the trimmed V and J ends, which lost 4 bases and 0 bases, there was a span of 14 bases. The germline V gene encodes CDR1 SGHRS and CDR2 YFSETQ. CDR3 sequence reads: CASSVGPGGSGNTIYF. The CDR3 DNA sequence: TGCGCCAGCAGCGTGGGACCCGGAGGCTCTGGAAACACCATATATTTT.

The chain couples TRBV5-1 to TRBJ2-7, with D perhaps matching TRBD1 (5 bases). The CDR3 runs 14 residues. V gave up 0 bases and J gave up 2 bases, with 9 bases separating them. Germline lookup yields CDR1 SGHRS and CDR2 YFSETQ. CDR3 in amino acids: CASSLAADTYEQYF. The CDR3 DNA follows: TGCGCCAGCAGCTTGGCCGCGGACACCTACGAGCAGTACTTC.

The chain has TRBV7-9 and TRBJ2-1; D gene ambiguous. The CDR3 is made up of 11 amino acids. Germline V gene data show CDR1 as SEHNR and CDR2 as FQNEAQ (reference sequence). V dropped 7 bases and J dropped 3 bases, with 4 bases sitting between them. The CDR3 DNA is TGTGCCAGCAATCGCTACAATGAGCAGTTCTTC. It encodes CASNRYNEQFF.

This clone was seen more than once but under ten times. J is TRBJ1-6 and V is TRBV2; D is ambiguous. Deletions cut 1 base from V and 10 bases from J, with 5 bases between. CDR3 length: 12 residues. Germline-derived CDR1 and CDR2 are SNHLY and FYNNEI. The CDR3 loop is CASSEERSPLHF. For the CDR3, the DNA is TGTGCCAGCAGTGAAGAGAGATCACCCCTCCACTTT. Using reference TRBV2 and TRBJ1-6 for the parts outside the CDR3, the full variable domain is EPEVTQTPSHQVTQMGQEVILRCVPISNHLYFYWYRQILGQKVEFLVSFYNNEISEKSEIFDDQFSVERPDGSNFTLKIRSTKLEDSAMYFCASSEERSPLHFGNGTRLTVT.

This clone was counted between two and nine times. CDR3 bases: TGTGCCAGCAGCTTGGTGGGGGCTGCCTACAATGAGCAGTTCTTC. Amino acid sequence: CASSLVGAAYNEQFF. The chain combines TRBV5-4 with TRBJ2-1; TRBD1 might be the D (6 bases). Trimming shortened V by 0 bases and J by 2 bases, and 9 bases separated the two germline ends. The CDR3 loop spans 15 amino acids. Germline CDR1 SGHNT, CDR2 YYREEE (reference sequence).

The chain employs TRBV7-6 and TRBJ1-3; 9 bases are a match to TRBD1. Per germline, CDR1 SGHVS and CDR2 FNYEAQ. V lost 8 bases and J lost 5; bases outside the gene matches: 10. This CDR3 is built from 15 residues. For the CDR3, the DNA is TGTGCCAGCGGCGGGGGCGGGACAGGGAGAAACACCATATATTTT. Its translation: CASGGGGTGRNTIYF.

The chain uses TRBV19 and TRBJ2-6; TRBD1 aligns across 9 bases. Germline V gene data show CDR1 as LNHDA and CDR2 as SQIVND (reference sequence). The CDR3 is 18 amino acids. The V and J ends lost 6 bases and 1 base, in that order; junction bases with no gene match: 10. The CDR3, as DNA: TGTGCCAGTAGCTCCGGGACAGGGTTGTTTTCTGGGGCCAACGTCCTGACTTTC. Translated, it gives CASSSGTGLFSGANVLTF.

The chain joins TRBV29-1 to TRBJ2-1, with TRBD2 matching 13 bases. Germline V gene sequence: CDR1 SQVTM, CDR2 ANQGSEA. There are 15 residues in the CDR3. The trim removed 7 bases at V and 4 bases at J, leaving 7 bases unmatched. CDR3 region: CSARLAGGPYNEQFF. CDR3 bases: TGCAGCGCCCGACTAGCGGGGGGCCCATACAATGAGCAGTTCTTC.

Here the CDR3 DNA reads TGTGCCAGCAATCCCACCCAGGGGCGCTCCTACGAGCAGTACTTC. This codes for CASNPTQGRSYEQYF. The rearrangement joins TRBV6-5 to TRBJ2-7, with D possibly matching TRBD1 (6 bases). The V gene's germline CDR1 is MNHEY and CDR2 SVGAGI. Trimming stripped 7 bases from V and 0 bases from J, with 16 bases between. The CDR3 spans 15 residues.

CDR3 loop: CASSIDPRRTGYGQPQHF. The CDR3 coding sequence is TGTGCCAGTAGTATAGACCCCCGTCGTACAGGGTATGGTCAGCCCCAGCATTTT. V and J are TRBV19 and TRBJ1-5; D possibly corresponds to TRBD1 (6 bases). V shed 0 bases and J shed 6 bases, with 21 bases lying between them. The CDR3 length is 18 residues. Germline V gives CDR1 LNHDA, CDR2 SQIVND (reference sequence).

The CDR3 DNA reads as TGTGCCTGGATTGAGGCCAATTCACCCCTCCACTTT. It encodes CAWIEANSPLHF. This sequence joins TRBV30 and TRBJ1-6; D not certain. CDR1 and CDR2 (germline): GTSNPN, SVGIG (reference sequence). This CDR3 is built from 12 residues. V lost 4 bases, J lost 7 bases, and 8 bases lay in between. Looking up the rest from reference TRBV30 and TRBJ1-6 gives the full variable domain: SQTIHQWPATLVQPVGSPLSLECTVEGTSNPNLYWYRQAAGRGLQLLFYSVGIGQISSEVPQNLSASRPQDRQFILSSKKLLLSDSGFYLCAWIEANSPLHFGNGTRLTVT.

The chain combines TRBV28 with TRBJ1-1, with unresolved D. Germline V gene data show CDR1 as MDHEN and CDR2 as SYDVKM. The CDR3 extends over 16 amino acids. The V end was cut by 7 bases, the J end by 5 bases, with 23 bases between. CDR3 region: CASNPRLKRVATEAFF. CDR3 nucleotide sequence: TGTGCCAGCAACCCCAGGCTAAAGAGGGTGGCGACTGAAGCTTTCTTT.

This clone has a handful of counts. The chain is built from TRBV7-8 and TRBJ1-1; TRBD1 is a possible D gene (6 bases). CDR3 length: 14 residues. Germline loops: CDR1 SGHVS, CDR2 FQNEAQ. V was cut by 6 bases and J by 4 bases, with 15 bases left in between. In DNA, the CDR3 is TGTGCCAGCAGACTCAGGGGAGCGAGCACTGAAGCTTTCTTT. It codes for CASRLRGASTEAFF. Full variable domain (remainder filled in from reference TRBV7-8 and TRBJ1-1): GAGVSQSPRYKVAKRGQDVALRCDPISGHVSLFWYQQALGQGPEFLTYFQNEAQLDKSGLPSDRFFAERPEGSVSTLKIQRTQQEDSAVYLCASRLRGASTEAFFGQGTRLTVV.